This TCR beta chain comes out of a study of T-cell memory formation after mild COVID-19. The study's findings and limits: Detection of some responders pre-infection suggested pre-existing cross-reactive memory T cells participated.

Comments on this clonotype: Antigen unknown.

The CDR3 length is 15 residues. The V end lost 0 bases, the J end lost 3 bases, and 10 bases lay between the germline ends. Germline CDR1 is SGHRS and CDR2 is YFSETQ. TCRdb passed the 5' RACE reads through MiXCR, listing each CDR3 protein once. The repertoire holds a few hundred thousand distinct CDR3 sequences, 7.5% to 9.5% seen once, with less than 25% in the top ten. The sequenced sample consisted of PBMCs or a T cell subset sorted from them (not recorded which). The chain employs TRBV5-1 and TRBJ2-1; D not certain. This TCR was sampled from a man younger than 35 who had mild COVID-19 (a few samples of this study predate the infection). Cell type and time point are not known. The CDR3, as DNA: TGCGCCAGCAGCTTGGGACGGTTCTTCTACAATGAGCAGTTCTTC. It translates to CASSLGRFFYNEQFF.